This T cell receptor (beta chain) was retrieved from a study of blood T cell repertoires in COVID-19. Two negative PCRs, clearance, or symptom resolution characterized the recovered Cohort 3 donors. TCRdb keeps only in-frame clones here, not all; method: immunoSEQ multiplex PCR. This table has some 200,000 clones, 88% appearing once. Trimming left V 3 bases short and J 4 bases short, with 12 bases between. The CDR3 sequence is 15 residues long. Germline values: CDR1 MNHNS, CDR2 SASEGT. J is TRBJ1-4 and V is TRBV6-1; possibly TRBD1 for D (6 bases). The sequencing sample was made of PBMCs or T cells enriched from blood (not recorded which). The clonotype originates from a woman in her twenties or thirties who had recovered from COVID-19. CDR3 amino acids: CASSERAGDNEKLFF. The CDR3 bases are TGTGCCAGCAGTGAGAGGGCAGGGGATAATGAAAAACTGTTTTTT.